This TCR beta chain comes out of a study of blood T cell repertoires in COVID-19. V lost 4 bases and J lost 0; bases outside the gene matches: 6. CDR1 SGHDT and CDR2 YYEEEE come from the germline V gene. The CDR3 sequence is 17 residues long. Using immunoSEQ multiplex PCR, the repertoire was profiled, and TCRdb retains in-frame clones only, with some absent. The repertoire holds roughly 250,000 clones, with 87% as singletons. The TCR was taken from a man aged 60-69 years who had recovered from COVID-19. This chain joins TRBV5-6 and TRBJ2-6, with TRBD1 matching 8 bases. Sequences were obtained from peripheral blood. For the CDR3, the DNA is TGTGCCAGCAGCGGGGGACAGGTAATCTCTGGGGCCAACGTCCTGACTTTC. This translates into CASSGGQVISGANVLTF. Full variable domain (rest looked up from reference TRBV5-6 and TRBJ2-6): DAGVTQSPTHLIKTRGQQVTLRCSPKSGHDTVSWYQQALGQGPQFIFQYYEEEERQRGNFPDRFSGHQFPNYSSELNVNALLLGDSALYLCASSGGQVISGANVLTFGAGSRLTVL.